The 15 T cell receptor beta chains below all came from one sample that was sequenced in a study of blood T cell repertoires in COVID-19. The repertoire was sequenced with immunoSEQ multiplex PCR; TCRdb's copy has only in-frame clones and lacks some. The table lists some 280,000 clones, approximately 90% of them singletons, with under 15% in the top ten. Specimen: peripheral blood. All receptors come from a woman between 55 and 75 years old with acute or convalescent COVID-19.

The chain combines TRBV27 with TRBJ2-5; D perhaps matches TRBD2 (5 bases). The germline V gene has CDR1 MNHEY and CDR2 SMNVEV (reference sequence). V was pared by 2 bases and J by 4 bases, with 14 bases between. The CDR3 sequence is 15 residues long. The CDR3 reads CASSLGRGRVETQYF. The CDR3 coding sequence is TGTGCCAGCAGTTTAGGTCGGGGTCGAGTAGAGACCCAGTACTTC.

The CDR3 loop is CASSLDDGTHGNTIYF. CDR3 sequence (DNA): TGTGCCAGCTCATTAGACGATGGGACTCACGGAAACACCATATATTTT. The V gene is TRBV18, the J gene TRBJ1-3; D perhaps matches TRBD1 (5 bases). The CDR3 runs 16 residues. Trimming shortened V by 5 bases and J by 4 bases, and 18 bases separated the two germline ends. Germline CDR1 reads KGHSH; CDR2 reads LQKENI.

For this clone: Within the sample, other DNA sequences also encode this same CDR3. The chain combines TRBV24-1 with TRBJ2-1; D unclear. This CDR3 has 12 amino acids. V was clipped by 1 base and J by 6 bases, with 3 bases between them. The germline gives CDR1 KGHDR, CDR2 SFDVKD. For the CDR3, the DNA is TGTGCCACCAGTGATTTAGCCAATGAGCAGTTCTTC. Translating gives CATSDLANEQFF.

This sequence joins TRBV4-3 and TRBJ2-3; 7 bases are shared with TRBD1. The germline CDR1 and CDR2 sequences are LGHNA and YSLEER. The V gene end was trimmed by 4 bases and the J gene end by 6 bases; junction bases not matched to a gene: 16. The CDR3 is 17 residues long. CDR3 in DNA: TGCGCCAGCAGCCTAACTGTAACAGGGGCCGGTGGGGATACGCAGTATTTT. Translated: CASSLTVTGAGGDTQYF.

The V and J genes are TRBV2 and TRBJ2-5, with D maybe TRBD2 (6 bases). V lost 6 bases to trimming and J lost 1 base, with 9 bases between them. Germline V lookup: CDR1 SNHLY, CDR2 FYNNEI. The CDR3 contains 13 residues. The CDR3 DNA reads TGTGCCAGCAGGCGGGGCCTCCAAGAGACCCAGTACTTC. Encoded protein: CASRRGLQETQYF.

The CDR3 nucleotides read TGTGCCAGCAGCCAAGATGACAGATCAGGGCCCTATAATTCACCCCTCCACTTT. This encodes CASSQDDRSGPYNSPLHF. V usage is TRBV14 and J usage is TRBJ1-6; D possibly corresponds to TRBD1 (5 bases). V lost 0 bases and J lost 2, with 14 bases in between. Germline CDR1 SGHDN, CDR2 FVKESK. CDR3 length: 18 residues.

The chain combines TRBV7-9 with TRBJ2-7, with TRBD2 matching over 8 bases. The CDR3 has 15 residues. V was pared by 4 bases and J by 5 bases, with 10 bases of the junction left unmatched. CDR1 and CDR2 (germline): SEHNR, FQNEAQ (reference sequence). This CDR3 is CASSSLGGGPHEQYF. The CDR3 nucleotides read TGTGCCAGCAGCTCCCTGGGCGGGGGGCCCCACGAGCAGTACTTC.

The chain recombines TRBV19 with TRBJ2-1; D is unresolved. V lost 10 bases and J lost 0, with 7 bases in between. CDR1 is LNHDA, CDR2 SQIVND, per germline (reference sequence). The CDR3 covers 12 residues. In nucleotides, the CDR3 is TGTGCCACAAAAAACTCCTACAATGAGCAGTTCTTC. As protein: CATKNSYNEQFF.

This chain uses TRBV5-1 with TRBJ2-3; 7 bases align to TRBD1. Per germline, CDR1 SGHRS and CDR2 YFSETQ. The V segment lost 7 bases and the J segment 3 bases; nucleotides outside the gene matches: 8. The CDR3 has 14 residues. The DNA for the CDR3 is TGCGCCAGCCGACAGGGAACTAGTACAGATACGCAGTATTTT. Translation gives CASRQGTSTDTQYF.

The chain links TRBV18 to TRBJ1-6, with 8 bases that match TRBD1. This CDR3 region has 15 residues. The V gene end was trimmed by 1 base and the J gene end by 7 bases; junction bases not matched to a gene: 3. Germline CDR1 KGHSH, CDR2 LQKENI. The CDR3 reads CASSPLDRGNSPLHF. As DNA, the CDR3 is TGTGCCAGCTCACCACTCGACAGGGGCAATTCACCCCTCCACTTT.

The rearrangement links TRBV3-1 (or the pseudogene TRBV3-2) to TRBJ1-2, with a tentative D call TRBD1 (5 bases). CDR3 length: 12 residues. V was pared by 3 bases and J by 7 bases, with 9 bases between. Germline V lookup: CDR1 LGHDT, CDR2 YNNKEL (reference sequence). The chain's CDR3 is CASSHRRGGYTF. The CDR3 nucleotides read TGTGCCAGCAGCCATCGGAGGGGTGGCTACACCTTC.

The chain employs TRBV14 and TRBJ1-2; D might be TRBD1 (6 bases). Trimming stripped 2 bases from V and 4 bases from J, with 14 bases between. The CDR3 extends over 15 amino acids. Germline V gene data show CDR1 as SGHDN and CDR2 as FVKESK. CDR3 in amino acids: CASSQYGAGAYGYTF. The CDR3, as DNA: TGTGCCAGCAGCCAATACGGCGCAGGGGCCTATGGCTACACCTTC.

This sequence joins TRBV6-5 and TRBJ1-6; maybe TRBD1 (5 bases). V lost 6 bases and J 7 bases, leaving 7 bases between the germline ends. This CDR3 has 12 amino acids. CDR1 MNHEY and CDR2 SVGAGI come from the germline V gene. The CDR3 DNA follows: TGTGCCAGCAGGACAGTAAATTCACCCCTCCACTTT. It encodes CASRTVNSPLHF.

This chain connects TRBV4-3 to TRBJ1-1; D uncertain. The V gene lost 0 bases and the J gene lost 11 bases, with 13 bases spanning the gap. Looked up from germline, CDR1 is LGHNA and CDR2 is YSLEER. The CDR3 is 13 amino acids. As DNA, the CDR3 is TGCGCCAGCAGCCAAGACGCGGGGAGGAGGGCTTTCTTT. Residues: CASSQDAGRRAFF.

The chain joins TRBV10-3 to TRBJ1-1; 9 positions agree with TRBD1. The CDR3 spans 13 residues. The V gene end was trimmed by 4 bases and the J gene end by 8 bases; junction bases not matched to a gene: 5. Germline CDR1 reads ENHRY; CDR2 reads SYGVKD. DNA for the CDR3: TGTGCCATCAGTGGACCGGACAGGGGAGAAGCTTTCTTT. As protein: CAISGPDRGEAFF.